Here is one TCR beta chain with its context. Its specificity is unknown. Losses at the gene ends were 0 bases for V and 2 bases for J; bases not matched to a gene: 1. CDR1 and CDR2 from the germline V gene are SGHTA and FQGNSA. The CDR3 is 15 residues long. This sample was taken from a study of PD-1 blockade in classical Hodgkin lymphoma. At the level of the study: Every 2 weeks, patients had 3 mg/kg nivolumab intravenously.

Measured with immunoSEQ multiplex PCR; TCRdb has only the in-frame clones, and not every one. The repertoire holds around 36,000 clones, with more than 80% as singletons. Broader study findings: A significant rise in TCR diversity by C4D1 was seen for CD4+ but not CD8+ cells.

Autologous stem cell transplantation was followed by relapse in every patient, and brentuximab vedotin exposure varied. Magnetic negative selection purified CD4+ T cells from thawed PBMCs. The receptor was isolated from a human donor with classical Hodgkin lymphoma. The sample in question was CD4+ T cells from blood, obtained at baseline. The chain has TRBV7-2 and TRBJ1-5; 7 bases fit TRBD1. DNA of the CDR3: TGTGCCAGCAGCTTAGCGGGGACAGGCAATCAGCCCCAGCATTTT. Translation: CASSLAGTGNQPQHF.